This record looks at one TCR beta chain sequence and its context. The target antigen is unknown. MiXCR, run by TCRdb on the RT-PCR reads, gives a single entry per CDR3 protein. This sample has hundreds of thousands of distinct CDR3 sequences, with roughly 9.7% found just once. These data belong to a study of response to subunit inactivated influenza vaccine. Whole-study results and caveats: Authors suggested few new T cells are recruited by each seasonal influenza vaccination.

The CDR3 runs 13 residues. The ends were cut back, 3 bases at V and 4 bases at J, with 8 bases in the middle. This chain links TRBV12-3 or TRBV12-4 with TRBJ2-3; a weak D match, TRBD1 (6 bases). Sample: PBMCs from blood, taken roughly 45 days after vaccination. The sequence derives from a man aged 45-65 years who received an inactivated influenza vaccine. The CDR3: CASSFNRADTQYF. Here the CDR3 DNA reads TGTGCCAGCAGTTTTAACAGGGCAGATACGCAGTATTTT.